The TCR beta chain under discussion was sequenced for a study of shared clonotypes between healthy human individuals. Across the whole study: Researchers drew samples from two women and a few men aged 18 to 49.

The authors split each subset's genomic DNA evenly across several immunoSEQ plates. In the study's own analysis: ImmunoSEQ sequences covered only the junction and lacked quality scores; filtering therefore differed. Some clones are missing from TCRdb's copy, which holds only in-frame ones; the method was immunoSEQ multiplex PCR. V and J calls and clone size are copied from that table; D and trimming were computed from the DNA. The profile shows fewer than 700,000 clones, 70% to 80% of them singletons. The V and J ends lost 6 bases and 6 bases, in that order; junction bases with no gene match: 6. From germline, CDR1 is MNHEY and CDR2 SVGAGI. This CDR3 region has 15 residues. Samples left unsorted employed roughly 90 million PBMCs for genomic DNA.

The sequenced sample consisted of PBMCs. The receptor was isolated from a woman aged 40 to 50 in good health. Some clones in this sample may be carry-over from other donors' samples. The chain combines TRBV6-5 with TRBJ2-1, with 12 bases that match TRBD2. CDR3 sequence (DNA): TGTGCCAGCAGAACGTTGACTAGCGGGAGCAATGAGCAGTTCTTC. This sequence encodes CASRTLTSGSNEQFF.